A single sample gave rise to the 20 T cell receptor beta chains below, sequenced in a study of T cell changes during pregnancy in multiple sclerosis. The repertoire was sequenced with immunoSEQ multiplex PCR; TCRdb's copy has only in-frame clones and lacks some. The data show around 38,000 clones, with about nine tenths seen just once and about 5.9% held by the top ten. The input for sequencing was CD8+ T cells from peripheral blood mononuclear cells, taken in the second trimester of pregnancy. The receptors come from a female donor with multiple sclerosis, enrolled in a pregnancy study.

This CDR3 reads CASSLGASLSWGYTF. As DNA, the CDR3 is TGTGCCAGCAGTCTCGGCGCGTCACTAAGCTGGGGCTACACCTTC. This chain joins TRBV6-6 and TRBJ1-2, with D unclear. CDR1 is MNHNY, CDR2 SVGAGI, per germline (reference sequence). The CDR3 covers 15 residues. Trimming pared 5 bases from V and 8 bases from J, leaving 21 bases between.

This clone was observed a single time. The chain combines TRBV27 with TRBJ2-1; TRBD2 matches 10 bases. Germline values: CDR1 MNHEY, CDR2 SMNVEV (reference sequence). The trim removed 5 bases at V and 0 bases at J, leaving 4 bases unmatched. CDR3 length: 16 amino acids. The CDR3 bases are TGTGCCAGCAGTATTTTAGCGGGAGGCTCCTACAATGAGCAGTTCTTC. Translating gives CASSILAGGSYNEQFF.

This chain connects TRBV15 to TRBJ2-1; 9 positions agree with TRBD2. The CDR3 consists of 15 residues. The junction had 7 bases not matched to a gene; V was cut back by 3 bases and J by 7 bases. Germline lookup yields CDR1 LNHNV and CDR2 YYDKDF (reference sequence). The CDR3 region has the DNA TGTGCCACCAGCAGGACTGGGACTAGCAGGAATGAGCAGTTCTTC. This translates into CATSRTGTSRNEQFF.

The gene calls are TRBV19 and TRBJ2-7; possibly TRBD2 for D (6 bases). The CDR3 length is 13 residues. Trimming took off 1 base at V and 2 bases at J, with 6 bases between the two ends. The germline V gene encodes CDR1 LNHDA and CDR2 SQIVND (reference sequence). CDR3 sequence: CASSIGTTYEQYF. CDR3 nucleotide sequence: TGTGCCAGTAGTATAGGGACTACCTACGAGCAGTACTTC.

The genes are TRBV4-1 and TRBJ2-1; D is unresolved. Germline CDR1 MGHRA, CDR2 YSYEKL. Trimming pared 0 bases from V and 0 bases from J, leaving 12 bases between. The CDR3 is 17 amino acids. CDR3 in amino acids: CASSQDLRYSSYNEQFF. The CDR3 DNA sequence: TGCGCCAGCAGCCAAGATCTCCGCTATTCCTCCTACAATGAGCAGTTCTTC.

V usage is TRBV4-2 and J usage is TRBJ1-5, with D possibly being TRBD1 (6 bases). The CDR3 loop spans 15 amino acids. Germline CDR1 LGHNA, CDR2 YNFKEQ. Trimming pared 4 bases from V and 7 bases from J, leaving 17 bases between. This CDR3 reads CASSPMRGRDQPQHF. In nucleotides, the CDR3 is TGTGCCAGCAGCCCAATGCGGGGGCGCGACCAGCCCCAGCATTTT.

The V call is TRBV4-2, the J call TRBJ2-5; the match to TRBD2 covers 13 bases. Trimming at V came to 3 bases and at J to 4 bases, leaving 5 bases not matched to a gene. This CDR3 comprises 16 residues. Germline V gene lookup returns CDR1 LGHNA and CDR2 YNFKEQ. The CDR3 loop reads CASSQGTSGGAETQYF. The CDR3 DNA follows: TGTGCCAGCAGCCAGGGTACTAGCGGGGGGGCAGAGACCCAGTACTTC.

In the case of this clone: The junction departs from germline at one end; a sequencing error may be responsible. V is TRBV30 and J is TRBJ1-2; maybe TRBD1 (5 bases). CDR3 length: 11 amino acids. CDR1 and CDR2 from the germline V gene are GTSNPN and SVGIG (reference sequence). CDR3 coding DNA: TGTGCCTGGAGTTCCAATACCAACAGGAGCTTC. Protein product: CAWSSNTNRSF.

This chain links TRBV29-1 with TRBJ1-1; no clear D gene. The length of the CDR3 is 12 residues. The V gene's germline CDR1 is SQVTM and CDR2 ANQGSEA. Trimming cost V 6 bases and J 1 base, with 9 bases left between them. The DNA for the CDR3 is TGCAGCGTGGCTCCAGGGAACACTGAAGCTTTCTTT. Protein: CSVAPGNTEAFF. The whole variable domain, filled in from reference TRBV29-1 and TRBJ1-1, reads SAVISQKPSRDICQRGTSLTIQCQVDSQVTMMFWYRQQPGQSLTLIATANQGSEATYESGFVIDKFPISRPNLTFSTLTVSNMSPEDSSIYLCSVAPGNTEAFFGQGTRLTVV.

The chain has TRBV21-1 and TRBJ2-7; no check of the table's D call, TRBD1, against the DNA was made. TRBV21-1 is designated a pseudogene. The CDR3 contains 16 residues. CDR3 DNA: TGTGCCAGCAGCACTAAACGGCGGGACAGAGCCTACGAGCAGTACTTC. It is translated as CASSTKRRDRAYEQYF.

The V call is TRBV30, the J call TRBJ1-5, with 9 bases aligning to TRBD1. Trimming cost V 8 bases and J 7 bases; bases outside gene matches: 12. This CDR3 contains 14 residues. The germline V gene has CDR1 GTSNPN and CDR2 SVGIG (reference sequence). The DNA for the CDR3 is TGTGCCCCAAATCGGGACAGGGACCCCCAGCCCCAGCATTTT. This encodes CAPNRDRDPQPQHF. Full variable domain (missing parts from reference TRBV30 and TRBJ1-5): SQTIHQWPATLVQPVGSPLSLECTVEGTSNPNLYWYRQAAGRGLQLLFYSVGIGQISSEVPQNLSASRPQDRQFILSSKKLLLSDSGFYLCAPNRDRDPQPQHFGDGTRLSIL.

The CDR3 reads CASGTSGDTDTQYF. The CDR3 nucleotides are TGTGCCAGCGGGACTAGCGGGGACACAGATACGCAGTATTTT. The chain is built from TRBV5-4 and TRBJ2-3; TRBD2 agrees at 13 bases. Germline values: CDR1 SGHNT, CDR2 YYREEE (reference sequence). V shed 7 bases and J 2 bases; nucleotides not matched to a gene: 1. The CDR3 runs to 14 residues.

The J gene is TRBJ1-2, the V gene TRBV19; D is ambiguous. Trimming cost V 3 bases and J 7 bases, with 18 bases left between them. The germline CDR1 and CDR2 sequences are LNHDA and SQIVND (reference sequence). This CDR3 has 15 residues. The CDR3 nucleotides are TGTGCCAGTAGTATCCGCCCCCGCCAGGTGGGTGGCTACACCTTC. Protein sequence: CASSIRPRQVGGYTF.

The rearrangement links TRBV2 to TRBJ2-5; 15 nucleotides align to TRBD2. V shed 6 bases and J 5 bases; nucleotides not matched to a gene: 7. CDR1 is SNHLY and CDR2 is FYNNEI in the germline V gene. The length of the CDR3 is 16 residues. In DNA, the CDR3 is TGTGCCAGCAGACCCGGGACTAGCGGGAGGAGGGAGACCCAGTACTTC. It specifies CASRPGTSGRRETQYF.

This chain connects TRBV5-4 to TRBJ1-2, with D uncertain. The germline CDR1 and CDR2 sequences are SGHNT and YYREEE (reference sequence). CDR3 length: 15 residues. With 0 bases removed from V and 0 bases from J, the gap between germline ends came to 9 bases. CDR3 in DNA: TGTGCCAGCAGCTTGGATCAGGTAGCTAACTATGGCTACACCTTC. Its protein is CASSLDQVANYGYTF. Full variable domain (rest looked up from reference TRBV5-4 and TRBJ1-2): ETGVTQSPTHLIKTRGQQVTLRCSSQSGHNTVSWYQQALGQGPQFIFQYYREEENGRGNFPPRFSGLQFPNYSSELNVNALELDDSALYLCASSLDQVANYGYTFGSGTRLTVV.

The chain recombines TRBV29-1 with TRBJ2-1; 8 positions match TRBD2. CDR3 length: 12 residues. Unmatched junction bases numbered 2, after V lost 6 bases and J lost 4 bases. Germline assignment: CDR1 SQVTM and CDR2 ANQGSEA. CDR3 nucleotide sequence: TGCAGCGTCCGGGGGGGGTACAATGAGCAGTTCTTC. It yields the protein CSVRGGYNEQFF.

The chain joins TRBV19 to TRBJ2-1, with D possibly TRBD1 on 6 matching bases. This CDR3 spans 14 amino acids. In germline, CDR1 is LNHDA, CDR2 SQIVND (reference sequence). V was cut by 9 bases and J by 6 bases, with 18 bases left in between. The CDR3 loop is CARNYRVSFNEQFF. Here the CDR3 DNA reads TGTGCCAGGAATTACAGGGTATCGTTCAATGAGCAGTTCTTC.

This chain links TRBV12-2 with TRBJ1-5; the table's D gene call, TRBD1, was not cross checked with the DNA. TRBV12-2 is flagged as a pseudogene. CDR3 length: 17 amino acids. CDR3 DNA sequence: TGTGCAAGTCGCTTAGTTCGCGGACAGGGACGAGATCAGCCCCAGCATTTT. Protein sequence: CASRLVRGQGRDQPQHF.

The chain is built from TRBV4-1 and TRBJ2-2, with no clear D. CDR3 length: 16 residues. The germline V and J ends were trimmed by 0 bases and 1 base, with 9 bases remaining between them. Germline V CDR1 and CDR2: MGHRA, YSYEKL. For the CDR3, the DNA is TGCGCCAGCAGCCAAGATGTGGCGGTGAACACCGGGGAGCTGTTTTTT. This codes for CASSQDVAVNTGELFF.

This clone was seen only once. The rearrangement joins TRBV5-5 to TRBJ2-2; TRBD1 agrees at 8 bases. V shed 7 bases, J shed 0 bases, and the junction held 14 bases outside the gene matches. The CDR3 is 18 amino acids. Germline-derived CDR1 and CDR2 are SGHKS and YYEKEE (reference sequence). The CDR3 sequence: CASHAGRGLLTNTGELFF. CDR3 sequence (DNA): TGTGCCAGCCACGCAGGCAGGGGGCTCCTTACGAACACCGGGGAGCTGTTTTTT. The variable domain in full, with the rest retrieved from reference TRBV5-5 and TRBJ2-2, is DAGVTQSPTHLIKTRGQQVTLRCSPISGHKSVSWYQQVLGQGPQFIFQYYEKEERGRGNFPDRFSARQFPNYSSELNVNALLLGDSALYLCASHAGRGLLTNTGELFFGEGSRLTVL.